The clone carrying this T cell receptor (beta chain) has ten or more counts. Antigen unknown. This sample is drawn from a study of T cells in Graves' hyperthyroidism and ophthalmopathy. The study's findings and limits: Model predictions of ophthalmopathy came a median about six months before onset.

Per germline, CDR1 SGHDT and CDR2 YYEEEE. This CDR3 is built from 13 residues. V lost 5 bases, J lost 3 bases, and 3 bases stayed unmatched. TCR beta CDR3 regions were amplified from RNA transcripts. RT-PCR in the first round (using the HTBI primer set) targeted the TCR CDR3. TCRdb reprocessed the multiplex PCR reads via MiXCR and lists one record per CDR3 protein. The sample records approximately 700,000 distinct CDR3 sequences, about 17% being singletons. This TCR was sampled from a man aged 18 to 29 with Graves' hyperthyroidism. The chain couples TRBV5-6 to TRBJ2-7; 9 bases are shared with TRBD1. Sequencing used blood. As DNA, the CDR3 is TGTGCCAGCAGATCGGGACAGGGCTACGAGCAGTACTTC. Protein product: CASRSGQGYEQYF.